This T cell receptor (beta chain) was identified in a study of cytomegalovirus exposure and HLA in healthy donors (dated by TCRdb to the late 2010s). With regard to the full study: In an earlier analysis of fewer than 750 of the donors, 276 Gb of sequence data and roughly 100 million unique TCR beta sequences from about 180 million T cells were reported. HLA typing included class I and class II loci at four-digit resolution. Along with the roughly 710-subject first cohort, a separate validation cohort of more than 90 different subjects was used. The study profiled the T cell repertoires of hundreds of subjects by immunosequencing and related them to cytomegalovirus serostatus. The study was designed to test whether signatures of past pathogen exposure could be identified by cataloging public T cell receptors. Genome-wide SNP genotypes for about 60% of the roughly 670 donors were used in a later genetic analysis, which treated that subset as a discovery cohort. Around 320 gigabases of sequencing data and approximately 85 million unique TCR sequences were included in an early release covering 550 to 800 HLA-typed donors. Of the approximately 400 genotyped donors, approximately 83% fell in the genetic ancestry cluster associated with self-reported Caucasian donors. To study patterns of TCR occurrence, a later analysis re-analyzed previously published TCR beta repertoires from 500 to 850 donors and added high-resolution HLA genotyping. All discovery cohort repertoires had been generated using a single sequencing platform. Donor age, sex, ethnicity and CMV serostatus were compiled alongside the repertoire data. Typing coverage varied by locus: roughly 629-640 donors for A, B, C, DRB1 and DQB1; about 520 for DQA1; more than 600 for DPA1; around 490 for DPB1. On average, roughly 240,000 unique TCR beta nucleotide sequences were sequenced per donor among 350 to 400 genotyped donors of the cohort, with about 19% of those sequences being non-productive. To decide whether each TCR beta V gene segment behaved as functional or pseudogenic, an earlier analysis of approximately 600 of the donors relied on high-throughput TCR beta sequencing. The study combined high-throughput TCR immunosequencing, statistical association of individual TCRs with disease status, and machine learning to predict cytomegalovirus infection status. Because of strong linkage in the cohort, roughly five DR-DQ haplotypes were treated as single units for association and clustering. Rather than drawing on any new phenotypic data, the later analysis identified candidate immune exposures from TCR beta sequences and the way those sequences occurred across donors. Study-level results and caveats: Immune exposure information for the cohort was limited to CMV serostatus. In a later analysis, TCR association rates were found to vary across HLA loci, with the most associated TCRs seen for DRB1 alleles and the fewest for HLA-C alleles. Roughly uniform sequencing depth across donors was assumed in presence/absence analyses, although this assumption may not hold. According to a later genetic analysis, donors in an Asian-associated ancestry cluster had fewer N-insertions in productive TCRs than the approximately 630-donor mean. Across donors, most TCR sequences were observed very rarely, whereas some public TCRs were present in many individuals. The classifier was reported to diagnose cytomegalovirus status with high specificity and sensitivity in both the original and validation cohorts. The authors suggested that the approach could potentially be generalized to other disease states and immunological phenotypes. A further reported finding was that TCR beta sequences accurately predicted the HLA-A and HLA-B alleles for most subjects in the first cohort. The 87-base-pair reads could not distinguish some IMGT-functional V segments, including TRBV6-2 and TRBV6-3, so those segments were excluded. V-gene and J-gene trimming of TCR beta chains was associated with a missense DCLRE1C variant in a later genetic analysis, and the association was replicated in an independent cohort. Because counts were too low, approximately 18 rarely observed V segments, including chromosome 9 orphons, were excluded from the earlier analysis of 587 of the donors. A later analysis found that most CMV-associated TCR beta chains appeared HLA-restricted, with HLA associations seemingly driven largely by CMV exposure. In a later analysis, HLA-associated TCR beta chains were found to be more clonally expanded and to have lower generation probabilities than equally common non-associated chains. Only TCR beta chains were sequenced in this cohort, and the absence of alpha or paired-chain data limited detectable features. Three of the identified cytomegalovirus-associated TCR beta chains were confirmed in vitro to be specific for cytomegalovirus antigens. HLA typing was unavailable for some donors at each locus, so association tests used only the typed subset. A cluster of highly shared sequence variants was judged likely to be a technical artifact of the sequencing pipeline. Several of the top co-occurrence clusters appeared to be linked to parvovirus B19, influenza, CMV and Epstein-Barr virus, according to a later analysis. The study listed around 160 TCR beta chains as associated with cytomegalovirus. Linkage disequilibrium might explain the correlated functional status among segregating V segments, but an unknown experimental factor could not be excluded. At a false discovery rate of 0.05, a later analysis linked around 17,000 TCR beta sequences to specific HLA alleles. When HLA alleles, especially DR and DQ, strongly co-occurred, attributing TCR associations to individual alleles was difficult. In an earlier analysis of approximately 590 of the donors, most TCR beta V segments appeared in productive rearrangements about 87% or about 30% of the time, broadly matching IMGT annotations.

The cohort consisted of 650 to 700 healthy bone marrow donors. At the time of sampling, every cohort member was nominally healthy, though immune exposures that went unrecorded were likely present. The donor was CMV seronegative and was included in the group of several hundred seronegative cohort members. Each donor provided a peripheral blood sample, and peripheral blood mononuclear cells were used for TCR beta sequencing. The Qiagen DNeasy Blood Extraction Kit was used to extract genomic DNA from the blood cell samples. The method behind the library was the immunoSEQ multiplex PCR assay. A mixture of 60 forward primers for TCR Vbeta segments and 13 reverse primers for TCR Jbeta segments was used in the multiplex PCR. The CDR3 region of rearranged TCR beta genes was amplified from genomic DNA with a multiplex PCR assay. The amplified TCR beta libraries were sequenced on the Illumina HiSeq System as 87-base-pair reads. The authors processed their data as follows. Across the 600 to 700 repertoires, a later analysis counted 78 million or so unique TCR beta chains, approximately 10 million of which were shared by at least two donors. Raw reads were error-corrected and collapsed into unique sequences with a nearest-neighbor algorithm that merged closely related sequences to remove PCR and sequencing errors. To assign V, D and J gene segments, CDR3 sequences were aligned to IMGT reference sequences. For a sequence to be retained, a match of at least six nucleotides was required to both a V gene segment and a J gene segment. A rearrangement counted as productive if the CDR3 had no stop codons and remained in frame with V and J, and every other rearrangement counted as non-productive. Following IMGT convention, CDR3 was defined as the stretch from the second conserved V-encoded cysteine to the conserved J-encoded phenylalanine. The earlier analysis of 450 to 750 of the donors excluded any sequence lacking an unambiguous match to a single V gene segment. In an earlier analysis of some 590 of the donors, a V segment was called functional when productive rearrangements were above 56.7%, and segregating when the standard deviation between donors exceeded 5%. A statistical classification framework was built to diagnose cytomegalovirus status from the catalog of TCR beta chain sequences. V and J gene assignment, in a later analysis, came from comparing TCR nucleotide sequences with IMGT/GENE-DB human TR gene sequences. A later analysis assigned CDR3 sequences and most-parsimonious VDJ recombination scenarios with the TCRdist pipeline. In a later analysis, every TCR beta chain was defined by the combination of its CDR3 amino acid sequence and its V-gene family, and reads without a unique V-gene family were dropped. To address suspected cross-contamination and a sequencing artifact, a later analysis removed a few hundred highly shared, low-generation-probability nucleotide sequences. In a later analysis, a clonal expansion index for each public chain was calculated from normalized within-repertoire ranks of inferred template counts. Generation probabilities in a later analysis came from a VDJ recombination model fitted to out-of-frame rearrangements, and those results were checked against IGoR. In a later analysis, hypergeometric tests were used to score TCR-TCR, TCR-HLA and TCR-CMV co-occurrence, with a repertoire-size bias correction applied to TCR pairs. To estimate false discovery rates, a later analysis permuted the HLA or CMV assignments 20 times. In a later analysis, co-occurring TCRs were grouped using DBSCAN, and TCRdist sequence similarity was added for clustering within HLA-allele-positive subsets. Repertoires with fewer than 30,000 or more than 120,000 public chains were left out of co-occurrence clustering, as were five repertoires with anomalous nucleotide sharing. The clones in this table, taken by TCRdb from immuneACCESS, are in-frame only. Not every clone is retained; where verified, under half of the shortfall comes from an unresolved V gene, and the cause of the rest is unknown. D and trimming were read from the DNA, whereas the V and J calls and clone size are those reported in that table. The sample profile shows some 220,000 clones; more than 70% of them were found once. The top ten hold about 0.45% of the sample.

CDR1 and CDR2 are read off the germline V gene as SGHDT and YYEEEE. Trimming takes 2 bases from V and 4 bases from J, and the germline ends sit 13 bases apart. Its CDR3 holds 15 amino acids, cysteine through phenylalanine. The entry retains the CDR3 DNA only, 45 bases that are in frame from base 1. To note about this clone: It lacks a known antigen. No much larger clone is present one base from it, and per-base qualities are unavailable.

The TCR sequence derives from a boy younger than 18 in good health and CMV-seronegative. Recombination joined TRBV5-6 with TRBJ1-3; TRBD1 is possibly the D segment (5 matching bases). Sequences were obtained from PBMCs. The CDR3 sequence is CASSFPGLGGNTIYF. The sequence in DNA is TGTGCCAGCAGCTTTCCAGGGCTCGGAGGAAACACCATATATTTT.